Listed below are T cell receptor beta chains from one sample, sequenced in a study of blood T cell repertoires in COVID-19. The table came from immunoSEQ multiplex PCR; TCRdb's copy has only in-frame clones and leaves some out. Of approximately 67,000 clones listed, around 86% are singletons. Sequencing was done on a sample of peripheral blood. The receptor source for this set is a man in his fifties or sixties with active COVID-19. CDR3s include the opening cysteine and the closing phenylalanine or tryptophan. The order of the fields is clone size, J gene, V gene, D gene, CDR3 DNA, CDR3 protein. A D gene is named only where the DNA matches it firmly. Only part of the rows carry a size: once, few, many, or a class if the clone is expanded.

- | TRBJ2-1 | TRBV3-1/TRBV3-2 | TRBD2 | TGTGCCAGCAGCCAAGATATACGGCTAGCGGGAGATGAGCAGTTCTTC | CASSQDIRLAGDEQFF
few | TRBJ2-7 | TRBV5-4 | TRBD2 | TGTGCCAGCAGCGTTAAGCGGGAACCCTACGAGCAGTACTTC | CASSVKREPYEQYF
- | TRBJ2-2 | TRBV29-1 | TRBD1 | TGCAGCGTTCGACAGGGGAACACCGGGGAGCTGTTTTTT | CSVRQGNTGELFF
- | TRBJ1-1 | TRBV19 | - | TGTGCCAGTAGTATGCGTCCGAACGTGAACACTGAAGCTTTCTTT | CASSMRPNVNTEAFF
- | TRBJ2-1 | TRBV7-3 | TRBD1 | TGTGCCAGCAGCTTAAGGGGCAGGGGGTTAGGCAATGAGCAGTTCTTC | CASSLRGRGLGNEQFF
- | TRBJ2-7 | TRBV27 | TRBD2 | TGTGCCAGCAGTCCACAGACTAGCGGGAATTACGAGCAGTACTTC | CASSPQTSGNYEQYF
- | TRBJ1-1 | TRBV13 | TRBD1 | TGTGCCAGCAGCTTAGAAGGCAGGGGGACTGAAGCTTTCTTT | CASSLEGRGTEAFF
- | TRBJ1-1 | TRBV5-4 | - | TGTGCCAGCAGCCTCAGGGTTGACACTGAAGCTTTCTTT | CASSLRVDTEAFF
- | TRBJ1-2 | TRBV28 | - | TGTGCCAGCAGCCCCCCCCCGGGGGGTGGCTACACCTTC | CASSPPPGGGYTF
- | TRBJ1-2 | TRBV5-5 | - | TGTGCCAGCAGCACCAGGGGAAACAGCTATGGCTACACCTTC | CASSTRGNSYGYTF
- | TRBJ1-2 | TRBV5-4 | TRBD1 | TGTGCCAGCAGCCTGGACAGGGCCGTGGATGGCTACACCTTC | CASSLDRAVDGYTF
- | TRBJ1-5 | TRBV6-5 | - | TGTGCCAGCAGCCCGCGGGGAGACAATCAGCCCCAGCATTTT | CASSPRGDNQPQHF
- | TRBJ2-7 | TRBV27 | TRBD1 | TGTGCCAGCAGTTTGACCGGGACAGGCTCCTTTTACTACGAGCAGTACTTC | CASSLTGTGSFYYEQYF
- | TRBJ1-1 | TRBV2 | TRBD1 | TGTGCCAGCAGTGACCCGGGACAGGGCCGTGGCACTGAAGCTTTCTTT | CASSDPGQGRGTEAFF
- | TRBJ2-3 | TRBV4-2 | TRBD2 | TGTGCCAGCAGCCAAGGGGGCCCTAGCGGGAGCACAGATACGCAGTATTTT | CASSQGGPSGSTDTQYF
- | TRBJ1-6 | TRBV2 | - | TGTGCCAGCAGTGAAGAGGGGGGGGGCTATAATTCACCCCTCCACTTT | CASSEEGGGYNSPLHF
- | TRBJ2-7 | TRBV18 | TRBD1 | TGTGCCAGCTCACCCGTTAAGACAGGGGGATTGAGCGAGCAGTACTTC | CASSPVKTGGLSEQYF
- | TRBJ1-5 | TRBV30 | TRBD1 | TGTGCCTGGAGTTCCTCCGGGACAGTTAGAAGCAATCAGCCCCAGCATTTT | CAWSSSGTVRSNQPQHF
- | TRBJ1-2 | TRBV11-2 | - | TGTGCCAGCAGCTCGTTTTCAGGGGTGGGCTATGGCTACACCTTC | CASSSFSGVGYGYTF
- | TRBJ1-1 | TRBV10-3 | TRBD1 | TGTGCCATCAGTGACCCGAAGGGGACAGGGTCGGGAACTGAAGCTTTCTTT | CAISDPKGTGSGTEAFF
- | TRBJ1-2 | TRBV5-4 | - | TGTGCCACCAACCTGGACCCAGGGCAGGGAGGCTACACCTTC | CATNLDPGQGGYTF
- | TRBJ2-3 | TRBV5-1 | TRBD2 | TGCGCCAGCAGCTTTGTAGCGGGATCGGATACGCAGTATTTT | CASSFVAGSDTQYF
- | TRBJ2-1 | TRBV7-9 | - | TGTGCCAGCAGTGGTAGCTATGAGCAGTTCTTC | CASSGSYEQFF
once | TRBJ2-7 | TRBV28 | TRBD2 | TGTGCCAGCATAGGACTAGCGGGAGAATCCCCCTACGAGCAGTACTTC | CASIGLAGESPYEQYF
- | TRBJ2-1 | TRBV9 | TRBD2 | TGTGCCAGCAGCGCTAGCGGGAGAGGTAAAAATGAGCAGTTCTTC | CASSASGRGKNEQFF
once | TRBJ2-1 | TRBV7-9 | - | TGTGCCAGCAGCCTAGGGGGGGGCTACAATGAGCAGTTCTTC | CASSLGGGYNEQFF
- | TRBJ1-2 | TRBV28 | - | TGTGCCAGCAGTTTATCAGGGGATAGGGGCTACACCTTC | CASSLSGDRGYTF
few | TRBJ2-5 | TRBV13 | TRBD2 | TGTGCCAGCAGCTTGACGACTAGCGGAACACAAGAGACCCAGTACTTC | CASSLTTSGTQETQYF
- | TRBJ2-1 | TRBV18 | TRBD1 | TGTGCCAGCTCTACGGACAGGGCCGAGCAGTTCTTC | CASSTDRAEQFF
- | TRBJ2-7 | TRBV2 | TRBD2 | TGTGCCAGCAGTGAAGCAAGAAGCGGGAGGTTCGGGGAGCAGTACTTC | CASSEARSGRFGEQYF
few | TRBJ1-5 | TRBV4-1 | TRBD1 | TGCGCCAGCAGCCCGGACAGGGTCGTCGCCTTCAATCAGCCCCAGCATTTT | CASSPDRVVAFNQPQHF
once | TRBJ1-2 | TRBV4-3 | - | TGCGCCAGCAGCGGGACCCTGGGAGGGCAGGATGGCTACACCTTC | CASSGTLGGQDGYTF
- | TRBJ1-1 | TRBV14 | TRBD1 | TGTGCCAGCAGCCTACAGGGGGACACTGAAGCTTTCTTT | CASSLQGDTEAFF
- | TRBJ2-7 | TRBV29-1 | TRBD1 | TGCAGCGTCCGAGCGGGACAGGGGTCCTACGAGCAGTACTTC | CSVRAGQGSYEQYF
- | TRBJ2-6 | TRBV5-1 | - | TGCGCCAGCAGCCTGGGGCTTGGACAGTTCCTTTCTGGGGCCAACGTCCTGACTTTC | CASSLGLGQFLSGANVLTF
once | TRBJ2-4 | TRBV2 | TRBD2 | TGTGCCAGCACAGGAACTAGCGGGAGCCGTCAGTACTTC | CASTGTSGSRQYF
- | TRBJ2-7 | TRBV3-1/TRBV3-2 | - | TGTGCCAGCAGCCAAGATGGGACACCTTCCTACGAGCAGTACTTC | CASSQDGTPSYEQYF
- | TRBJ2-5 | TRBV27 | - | TGTGCCAGCAGTCCTAAGGAAATTCTGCGGGATCTGCAAGAGACCCAGTACTTC | CASSPKEILRDLQETQYF
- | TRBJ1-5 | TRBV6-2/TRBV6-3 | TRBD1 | TGTGCCAGCAGTACAGGGGGTAATCAGCCCCAGCATTTT | CASSTGGNQPQHF
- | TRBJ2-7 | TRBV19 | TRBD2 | TGTGCCAGTAGTGTAACGACTAGCAGCTACGAGCAGTACTTC | CASSVTTSSYEQYF
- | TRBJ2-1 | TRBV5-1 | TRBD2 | TGCGCCAGCAGCTTAAAGACTAGCGGGAGGGCCAATGAGCAGTTCTTC | CASSLKTSGRANEQFF
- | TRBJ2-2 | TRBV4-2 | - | TGTGCCAGCAGCCAAGAAGTCAGGTCGACAGAGACGAACACCGGGGAGCTGTTTTTT | CASSQEVRSTETNTGELFF
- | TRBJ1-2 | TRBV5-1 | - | TGCGCCAGCAGCTTGGCCGGGGAAACCTATGGCTACACCTTC | CASSLAGETYGYTF
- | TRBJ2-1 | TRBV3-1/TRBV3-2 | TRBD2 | TGTGCCAGCAGCCGACTACTAGCGGGAGGCTACAATGAGCAGTTCTTC | CASSRLLAGGYNEQFF
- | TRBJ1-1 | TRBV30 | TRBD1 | TGTGCCTGGAGTGTATCACGCAGGGGGCAAGCTTTCTTT | CAWSVSRRGQAFF
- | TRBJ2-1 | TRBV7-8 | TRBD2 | TGTGCCAGCAGCCGAGGACTAGCGGGAGGGCGGGATGAGCAGTTCTTC | CASSRGLAGGRDEQFF
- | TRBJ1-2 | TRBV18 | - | TGTGCCAGCTCACCTGATAGGAGATCCGGGGATGGCTACACCTTC | CASSPDRRSGDGYTF
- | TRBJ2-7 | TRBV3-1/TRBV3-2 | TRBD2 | TGTGCCAGCAGCCAAGAGGCCGGGAGGGAGCAGTACTTC | CASSQEAGREQYF
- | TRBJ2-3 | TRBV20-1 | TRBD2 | TGCAGTGCTAGTTTAGGACTAGCGGGAGATCCTAAGGTAGATACGCAGTATTTT | CSASLGLAGDPKVDTQYF
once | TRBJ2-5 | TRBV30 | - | TGTGCCTGGAGTGTAATTGGGAGGATTCAAGAGACCCAGTACTTC | CAWSVIGRIQETQYF
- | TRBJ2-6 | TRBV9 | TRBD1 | TGTGCCAGCAGCGTATGGGACAGGGGCCAGGGTGGGGCCAACGTCCTGACTTTC | CASSVWDRGQGGANVLTF
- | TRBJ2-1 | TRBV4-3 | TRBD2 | TGCGCCAGCAGCCACCTGAGGACTAGCGGCAATGAGCAGTTCTTC | CASSHLRTSGNEQFF
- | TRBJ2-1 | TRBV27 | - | TGTGCCAGCAGTTTATACTCCCCCCCTAGCGAGAGTGGGGATGAGCAGTTCTTC | CASSLYSPPSESGDEQFF
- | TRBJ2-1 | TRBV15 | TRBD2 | TGTGCCACCAGCAGAGGGACTAGCGGCACCTACAATGAGCAGTTCTTC | CATSRGTSGTYNEQFF
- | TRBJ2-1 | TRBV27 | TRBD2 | TGTGCCAGCAGTAAGTTAGCGGGAGGGCCGGTAAATGAGCAGTTCTTC | CASSKLAGGPVNEQFF